The source of this TCR beta chain is a study of CD8 T cells in ankylosing spondylitis. Study results and limitations: Blood from ankylosing spondylitis patients appeared to carry a characteristic roughly 8-variant TCR beta motif. CD8+ disease-linked clones were present at relatively low frequencies in blood.

Between the trimmed V and J ends, which lost 4 bases and 3 bases, there was a span of 11 bases. The CDR3 totals 13 residues. The germline gives CDR1 SGHRS, CDR2 YFSETQ. Quantitative 5'-RACE with molecular barcodes generated TCR beta libraries. TCRdb re-called the 5' RACE reads with MiXCR, one entry per CDR3 protein. The sample contains approximately 100,000 distinct CDR3 sequences, roughly 8.3% of which appear only once. This clonotype has a count of ten or more. No antigen is known for it. The origin of this receptor is a male donor with ankylosing spondylitis or in good health (not recorded which). The sample was blood, either unsorted or a sorted T cell fraction (not recorded which). The genes are TRBV5-1 and TRBJ2-7; tentatively, D is TRBD1 (6 bases). The CDR3 region is CASSLTGFYEQYF. The CDR3 DNA reads TGCGCCAGCAGCCTCACAGGGTTCTACGAGCAGTACTTC.